This entry is about one TCR beta chain. Its specificity is not known. This specimen comes from a study of T cells in Graves' hyperthyroidism and ophthalmopathy. General study findings and limits: Ophthalmopathy was model-predicted a median roughly 6.2 months pre-onset.

V trimming: 3 bases; J trimming: 8 bases; junction bases outside the gene matches: 7. CDR3 size: 15 residues. Germline-derived CDR1 and CDR2 are LNHDA and SQIVND (reference sequence). TCR beta CDR3 region amplification was performed from RNA transcripts. TCR CDR3 underwent first-round RT-PCR with the HTBI primer set. TCRdb reprocessed the multiplex PCR reads via MiXCR and lists one record per CDR3 protein. The data contain 700,000 or so distinct CDR3 sequences, about 14% of them singletons. Patients affected by ophthalmopathy presented a Clinical Activity Score of at least 3, a NOSPECS grade of at least 4, and disease duration below 3 months. Diagnosis relied on clinical symptoms, serum thyroxine and TRAb, thyroid ultrasound and orbital computed tomography.

The receptor was isolated from a woman between 45 and 65 years old with Graves' ophthalmopathy. J is TRBJ2-1 and V is TRBV19; 10 bases line up with TRBD2. The sequencing sample was made of blood. This CDR3 reads CASSISSGSYYEQFF. CDR3 DNA: TGTGCCAGTAGTATTTCTAGCGGGAGTTACTATGAGCAGTTCTTC.